This is a list of T cell receptor beta chains from one sample in a study of Ad26.COV2.S vaccination and SARS-CoV-2 variants. Sequencing used immunoSEQ multiplex PCR; TCRdb keeps in-frame clones, though not all of them. The sample shows about 680,000 clones, 89% of them seen only once. Source: peripheral blood, taken in a trial of Ad26.COV2.S vaccine versus placebo. The receptors were sampled from a person between 18 and 65 years old who received the Ad26.COV2.S COVID-19 vaccine or a placebo. The CDR3 runs from the conserved cysteine through the conserved F or W. The D gene is left open where the match is weak. Clone size is shown for a subset of rows, as once, few, many or a class of expanded clone.

J gene: TRBJ1-6; clone size: few; CDR3 length: 14; D gene: .; V gene: TRBV5-4; CDR3 protein: CASSLDGGNSPLHF; CDR3 DNA: TGTGCCAGCAGCTTGGATGGGGGAAATTCACCCCTCCACTTT
J gene: TRBJ2-1; clone size: .; CDR3 length: 17; D gene: TRBD2; V gene: TRBV7-2; CDR3 protein: CASSLALTSGSYNEQFF; CDR3 DNA: TGTGCCAGCAGCTTAGCCCTAACTAGCGGGAGCTACAATGAGCAGTTCTTC
J gene: TRBJ2-7; clone size: .; CDR3 length: 13; D gene: TRBD1; V gene: TRBV29-1; CDR3 protein: CSVEKTGGSEQYF; CDR3 DNA: TGCAGCGTTGAAAAGACAGGGGGGTCCGAGCAGTACTTC
J gene: TRBJ2-7; clone size: .; CDR3 length: 15; D gene: .; V gene: TRBV6-5; CDR3 protein: CASSRRRGSPYEQYF; CDR3 DNA: TGTGCCAGCAGCCGACGCCGGGGGTCGCCCTACGAGCAGTACTTC
J gene: TRBJ1-5; clone size: .; CDR3 length: 14; D gene: .; V gene: TRBV6-2/TRBV6-3; CDR3 protein: CASSYGPGFQPQHF; CDR3 DNA: TGTGCCAGCAGTTACGGGCCAGGGTTCCAGCCCCAGCATTTT
J gene: TRBJ1-5; clone size: .; CDR3 length: 14; D gene: .; V gene: TRBV10-3; CDR3 protein: CAISPQGGDQPQHF; CDR3 DNA: TGTGCCATCAGTCCCCAGGGAGGGGATCAGCCCCAGCATTTT
J gene: TRBJ2-5; clone size: .; CDR3 length: 15; D gene: TRBD2; V gene: TRBV18; CDR3 protein: CASSPLEGGPETQYF; CDR3 DNA: TGTGCCAGCTCACCCCTTGAGGGAGGGCCAGAGACCCAGTACTTC
J gene: TRBJ1-1; clone size: .; CDR3 length: 15; D gene: .; V gene: TRBV7-6; CDR3 protein: CASSLAPVVGTEAFF; CDR3 DNA: TGTGCCAGCAGCTTAGCGCCAGTGGTTGGCACTGAAGCTTTCTTT
J gene: TRBJ2-1; clone size: .; CDR3 length: 16; D gene: .; V gene: TRBV4-3; CDR3 protein: CASSQDFRGSYNEQFF; CDR3 DNA: TGCGCCAGCAGCCAAGATTTCCGGGGATCCTACAATGAGCAGTTCTTC
J gene: TRBJ2-5; clone size: once; CDR3 length: 15; D gene: TRBD2; V gene: TRBV27; CDR3 protein: CASRNLAGGHETQYF; CDR3 DNA: TGTGCCAGCAGAAATCTAGCGGGGGGCCATGAGACCCAGTACTTC
J gene: TRBJ2-5; clone size: once; CDR3 length: 12; D gene: TRBD2; V gene: TRBV3-1/TRBV3-2; CDR3 protein: CASSPSGGAVYF; CDR3 DNA: TGTGCCAGCAGCCCCAGCGGGGGGGCCGTGTACTTC
J gene: TRBJ1-3; clone size: once; CDR3 length: 14; D gene: .; V gene: TRBV12-5; CDR3 protein: CASGFGGAGNTIYF; CDR3 DNA: TGTGCTAGTGGTTTTGGGGGAGCGGGAAACACCATATATTTT
J gene: TRBJ2-2; clone size: .; CDR3 length: 13; D gene: .; V gene: TRBV10-3; CDR3 protein: CAISRTGTGELFF; CDR3 DNA: TGTGCCATCAGCCGAACAGGGACCGGGGAGCTGTTTTTT
J gene: TRBJ2-7; clone size: .; CDR3 length: 12; D gene: .; V gene: TRBV12-3/TRBV12-4; CDR3 protein: CASSTAYYEQYF; CDR3 DNA: TGTGCCAGCAGTACTGCCTATTACGAGCAGTACTTC
J gene: TRBJ1-5; clone size: .; CDR3 length: 14; D gene: .; V gene: TRBV30; CDR3 protein: CAWSAGTRNQPQHF; CDR3 DNA: TGTGCCTGGAGTGCCGGGACAAGAAATCAGCCCCAGCATTTT
J gene: TRBJ1-1; clone size: .; CDR3 length: 16; D gene: .; V gene: TRBV3-1/TRBV3-2; CDR3 protein: CASSQDGGHPNTEAFF; CDR3 DNA: TGTGCCAGCAGCCAAGATGGGGGACATCCGAACACTGAAGCTTTCTTT
J gene: TRBJ1-6; clone size: .; CDR3 length: 16; D gene: .; V gene: TRBV5-4; CDR3 protein: CASSLANSGRNSPLHF; CDR3 DNA: TGTGCCAGCAGCTTGGCGAACTCAGGACGTAATTCACCCCTCCACTTT
J gene: TRBJ2-7; clone size: .; CDR3 length: 16; D gene: TRBD1; V gene: TRBV5-4; CDR3 protein: CASSLALDREVLEQYF; CDR3 DNA: TGTGCCAGCAGCTTGGCCTTGGACAGGGAGGTGCTCGAGCAGTACTTC
J gene: TRBJ2-3; clone size: .; CDR3 length: 13; D gene: .; V gene: TRBV25-1; CDR3 protein: CASSGTYTDTQYF; CDR3 DNA: TGTGCCAGCAGTGGTACGTACACAGATACGCAGTATTTT
J gene: TRBJ2-1; clone size: .; CDR3 length: 15; D gene: .; V gene: TRBV5-1; CDR3 protein: CASSPAKTTFNEQFF; CDR3 DNA: TGCGCCAGCAGCCCAGCGAAGACTACTTTCAATGAGCAGTTCTTC
J gene: TRBJ1-6; clone size: .; CDR3 length: 14; D gene: .; V gene: TRBV25-1; CDR3 protein: CASSDGVLRSPLHF; CDR3 DNA: TGTGCCAGCAGTGACGGGGTTCTGAGGTCACCCCTCCACTTT
J gene: TRBJ2-1; clone size: .; CDR3 length: 12; D gene: .; V gene: TRBV25-1; CDR3 protein: CASSLTYNEQFF; CDR3 DNA: TGTGCCAGCAGTCTTACTTACAATGAGCAGTTCTTC
J gene: TRBJ2-1; clone size: .; CDR3 length: 15; D gene: .; V gene: TRBV6-5; CDR3 protein: CASRNRDAFYNEQFF; CDR3 DNA: TGTGCCAGCAGAAACAGGGATGCTTTCTACAATGAGCAGTTCTTC
J gene: TRBJ2-7; clone size: .; CDR3 length: 13; D gene: .; V gene: TRBV11-2; CDR3 protein: CASSLGLNYEQYF; CDR3 DNA: TGTGCCAGCAGCTTGGGATTGAACTACGAGCAGTACTTC
J gene: TRBJ2-3; clone size: once; CDR3 length: 16; D gene: .; V gene: TRBV19; CDR3 protein: CASSMFFVGGSDTQYF; CDR3 DNA: TGTGCCAGTAGTATGTTTTTTGTGGGAGGATCAGATACGCAGTATTTT